This entry concerns a single TCR beta chain. This specimen comes from a study of OX40 agonist ivuxolimab in advanced cancers. Study-level information: Those treated in dose escalation had hepatocellular carcinoma, melanoma, renal cell cancer or head and neck cancer.

V lost 4 bases, J lost 4 bases, and 9 bases stayed unmatched. The CDR3 consists of 15 residues. Germline V gene sequence: CDR1 SGHNT, CDR2 YYREEE (reference sequence). Profiled with immunoSEQ multiplex PCR; TCRdb holds only in-frame clones, not every one. This table has fewer than 70,000 clones, around 78% appearing once. The input for sequencing was CD4+ or CD8+ T cells sorted from blood, taken in a trial of the OX40 agonist ivuxolimab. The clonotype comes from an adult with an advanced solid tumor such as melanoma, head and neck, liver or kidney cancer. The V and J genes are TRBV5-4 and TRBJ2-7, with 9 bases aligning to TRBD1. CDR3 sequence: CASSPGGTGRYEQYF. CDR3 bases: TGTGCCAGCAGCCCTGGGGGGACAGGGAGGTACGAGCAGTACTTC.